This TCR beta chain was sequenced for a study of CD8+CD57+ T cells in acquired aplastic anemia. Germline CDR1 reads DFQATT; CDR2 reads SNEGSKA (reference sequence). Trimming pared 6 bases from V and 6 bases from J, leaving 25 bases between. This CDR3 is 16 amino acids long. Investigators profiled TCR beta VDJ and CDR3 from genomic DNA template. Each CDR3 protein is one row after TCRdb ran MiXCR on the reads. This sample has just over 400,000 distinct CDR3 sequences; about 70% occur once, and the top ten carry 3.5% to 4.5%. This TCR derives from a human donor in good health, serving as a control. This chain connects TRBV20-1 to TRBJ2-3; either TRBD1 or TRBD2 may fit D (5 bases each). The sequenced sample was sorted CD4+, CD8+, or CD8+CD57+ T cells (not recorded which) from PBMCs. CDR3 coding DNA: TGCAGTGCAACCCACGCCCGGGACCAAGGACGGGATACGCAGTATTTT. Translated: CSATHARDQGRDTQYF.